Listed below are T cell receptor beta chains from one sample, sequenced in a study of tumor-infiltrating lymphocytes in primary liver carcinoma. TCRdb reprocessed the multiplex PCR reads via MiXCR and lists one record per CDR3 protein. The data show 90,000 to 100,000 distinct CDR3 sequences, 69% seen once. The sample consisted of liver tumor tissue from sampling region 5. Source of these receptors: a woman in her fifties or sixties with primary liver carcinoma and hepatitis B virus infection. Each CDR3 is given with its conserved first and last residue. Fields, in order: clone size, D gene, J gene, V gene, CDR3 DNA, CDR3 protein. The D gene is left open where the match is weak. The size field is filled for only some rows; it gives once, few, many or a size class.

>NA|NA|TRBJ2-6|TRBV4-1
TGCGCCAGCAGCCAAGATGGAGGGAAAACCTCTGGGACCAACGTCCTGACTTTC
CASSQDGGKTSGTNVLTF
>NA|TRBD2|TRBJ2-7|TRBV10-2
TGCGCCAGCAGTGAGTCGGGCGTTTTTCGCGGGAGGCTCACCTTCTACGAGCAGTGCTTC
CASSESGVFRGRLTFYEQCF
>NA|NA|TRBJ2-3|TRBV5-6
TGTACTAGCAGCTTGTTAGGCACCTCTAGCACAGATACGCAGTATTTT
CTSSLLGTSSTDTQYF
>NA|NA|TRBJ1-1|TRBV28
TGTGCCATCGAGGACAGCATGAACACTGAAGTTTTCTTT
CAIEDSMNTEVFF
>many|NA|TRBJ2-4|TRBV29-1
TGCAGCGTTGAAGTGGACACTTTAGCCAAAAACATTCAGTACTTC
CSVEVDTLAKNIQYF
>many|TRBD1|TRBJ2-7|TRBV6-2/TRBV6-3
TGTGCCAGCAGATCCGGGACAGGCTCCTACGAGCAGTACTTC
CASRSGTGSYEQYF
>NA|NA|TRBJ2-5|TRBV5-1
TGCGCCAGCAGCTCCGGCTGGGGTAGCGTGAGGTCAGAGACCCAGTACTTC
CASSSGWGSVRSETQYF
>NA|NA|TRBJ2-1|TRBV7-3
TGTACCAGCGCATTCGGAAAATACATTGAGCAGTTCTTC
CTSAFGKYIEQFF
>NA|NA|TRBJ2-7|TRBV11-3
TGTGCCAGCAGCTTAGATGAGACGAGGAACTCCTACGAGCAGTACTTC
CASSLDETRNSYEQYF
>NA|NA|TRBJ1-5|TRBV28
TGTGCCAGTAGTTTTTTCCGTCCGGTCAAAAGGTGGCAGCCCCAGCATTTT
CASSFFRPVKRWQPQHF
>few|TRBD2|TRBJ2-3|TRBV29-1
TGCAGCGTTCACGCTGGGGGGACTAACCTCTATACGCAGTATTTT
CSVHAGGTNLYTQYF
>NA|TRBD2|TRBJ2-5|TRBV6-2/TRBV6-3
TGTACCGGCAGTTACTCCCCAATAAGCGGGAGAAGAGAGACCCAGTACTTC
CTGSYSPISGRRETQYF
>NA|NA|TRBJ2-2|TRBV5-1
TGCGACAGCAGCCGCGACCTCCCCGGGGAGCTGTTTTTT
CDSSRDLPGELFF
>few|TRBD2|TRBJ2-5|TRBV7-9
TGTGCCAGCAGCTCCGAGACACTAGCGGGAGGGCCCCAAGAGACCCAGTACTTC
CASSSETLAGGPQETQYF
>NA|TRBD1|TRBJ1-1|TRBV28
TGTGCCAGCAGTCGAGACCGGGACAGCCCGAACACTGAAGCTTTCTTT
CASSRDRDSPNTEAFF
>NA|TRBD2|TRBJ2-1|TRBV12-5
TGTGCTAGTGGTTTGGTAAACGGACTAGCGGGTAACTCCTACAATGAGCAGTCCTTC
CASGLVNGLAGNSYNEQSF
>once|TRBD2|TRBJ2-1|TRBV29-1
TGCAGCGATAGGACTAGCGGCAGTGAACAGTTCTTC
CSDRTSGSEQFF
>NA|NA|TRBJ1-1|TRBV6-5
TGTGCCAGTGGTTACTCGTATAGGGGACTCACTGAAGCTTTCTTT
CASGYSYRGLTEAFF
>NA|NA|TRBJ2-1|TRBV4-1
TGCGCCAACAGCCAAGCAGACATGGGGCGGAATGAGCAGTTCTTC
CANSQADMGRNEQFF
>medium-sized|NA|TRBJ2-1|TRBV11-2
TGTGCCAGCAGCTTAGATCATGGGGGGCCGGATGAGCAGTTCTTC
CASSLDHGGPDEQFF
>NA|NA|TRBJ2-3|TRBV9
TGTGCCAGCAGTCTAAGATGGGAGACAAGCACAGATACGCAGTATTTT
CASSLRWETSTDTQYF
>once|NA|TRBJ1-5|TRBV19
TGTGCCAGTAGCCCCAGGCGGATAGGGCGATCAAATCAGCCCCAGCATTTT
CASSPRRIGRSNQPQHF
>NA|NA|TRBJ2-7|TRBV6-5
TGTGCCAGCAGAGCAGGGGCCGCATATGAGCAGTACTTC
CASRAGAAYEQYF
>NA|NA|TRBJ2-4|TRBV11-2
TGTGCCAGCAGCTTAGAGGGTAGGGGACAGCGGGGAAACATTCAGCATTTC
CASSLEGRGQRGNIQHF
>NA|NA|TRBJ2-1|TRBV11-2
TGTGTCAGCAGCCCTCGGACGGCCTACAACGAACAGTTCTTC
CVSSPRTAYNEQFF
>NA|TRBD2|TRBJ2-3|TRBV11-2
TGTGCCAGCACCCTGGGACTAACGGGGCCGGTCACAGATACAGAGTATTTT
CASTLGLTGPVTDTEYF
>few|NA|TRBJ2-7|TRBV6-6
TGTGCCAGCAGTTACTCCCCCATAGAGGAGCAGTACTTC
CASSYSPIEEQYF
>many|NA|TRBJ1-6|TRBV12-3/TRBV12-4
TGTGCCAGCAGTTTAAGGGGAGGTAATTCACCCCTCCACTTT
CASSLRGGNSPLHF
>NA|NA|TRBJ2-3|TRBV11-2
TGTGCCGGCAACCCACAGAGGGGGGGCTTAGATATGCAGTATTTT
CAGNPQRGGLDMQYF
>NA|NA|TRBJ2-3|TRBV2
TGTGCCAGCAGAGGCAATTCCCCCACAGATACGCAGTATTTT
CASRGNSPTDTQYF
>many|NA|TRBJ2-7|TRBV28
TGTGCCAGCAGTACCTGGGCCGGCTCCTACGAGCAGTACTTC
CASSTWAGSYEQYF
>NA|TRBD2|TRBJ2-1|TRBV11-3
TGTGCCAGCAGCTTAATGTCCCTAGCGGTGTACTTCGATGAGCAATTCTTC
CASSLMSLAVYFDEQFF
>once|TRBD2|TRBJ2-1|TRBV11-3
TGTGCCTGCACCTTAGAACCGGGAGGAGAGCAGTTCTTC
CACTLEPGGEQFF
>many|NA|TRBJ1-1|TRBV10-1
TGCGCCAGCAGTGAGTCGAAGAGAGGACCCCCTTTCTTT
CASSESKRGPPFF
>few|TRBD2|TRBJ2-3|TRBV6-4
TGTGCCAGCAGTGACTCGCTATCCGGACTAGCGTCTGTAGATACGCAGTATTTT
CASSDSLSGLASVDTQYF
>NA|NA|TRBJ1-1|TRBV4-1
TGCGCCAGTAGCCAAGGGACATGGGGTATGGGCACTGAAGCTTTCTTT
CASSQGTWGMGTEAFF
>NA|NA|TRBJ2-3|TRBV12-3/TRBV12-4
TGTGCCAGCAATTTCTTTCTCCCGGGCGGCCAGGAGGGCGATACGCAGTATTTT
CASNFFLPGGQEGDTQYF
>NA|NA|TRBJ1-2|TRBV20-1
TGCAGTGCTAGAGTGCGGGATAACTATGGCTACACCTTC
CSARVRDNYGYTF
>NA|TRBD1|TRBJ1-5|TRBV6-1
TGTGCCAGCATCAACTACAGCGCAGGGACAGGGGGGGCAGGGAGCAATCAGCCCCAGCATTTT
CASINYSAGTGGAGSNQPQHF
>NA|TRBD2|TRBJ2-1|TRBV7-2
TGTGCCAGCAGCCCTAAGACTAGCAGGAGAAGGGGTGAGCAGTTCTTC
CASSPKTSRRRGEQFF
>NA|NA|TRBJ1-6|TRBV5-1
TGCGCCAGCAGCTTGGGGACCCCCCAGTCAGATTCACCCCTCCACTTT
CASSLGTPQSDSPLHF
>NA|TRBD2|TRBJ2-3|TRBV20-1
TGCAGTGCAAAACCAGGACTAGCTTCAGATACGCAGTATTTT
CSAKPGLASDTQYF
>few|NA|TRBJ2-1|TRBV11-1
TGTGCCAGTAGCTTCGGTACGGATAATAAGCAGTTCTTC
CASSFGTDNKQFF
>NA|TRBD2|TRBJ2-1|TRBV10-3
TGTGCCACCACCGGAGGACTAGCGGACCACTCATACAATGAGCAGTTCTTC
CATTGGLADHSYNEQFF
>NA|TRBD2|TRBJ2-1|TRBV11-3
TGTGCCAGCAGCTTAGGAACTAGCGGGAAGCGTGGGCAGTTCTTT
CASSLGTSGKRGQFF
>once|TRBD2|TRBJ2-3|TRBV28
TGTGTCAGCAGAAATGCGGGAGGGGCGATAGATATGCAGTATTTT
CVSRNAGGAIDMQYF
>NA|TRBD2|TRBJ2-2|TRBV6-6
TGTGCCAGCAGTTCCAAGGGACTAGCGGGAATCGGGGAACTATTTTTT
CASSSKGLAGIGELFF
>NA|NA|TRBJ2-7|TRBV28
TGTGTCAGTACACTCCCCGGAGGGCACGAGCAGTACTTC
CVSTLPGGHEQYF
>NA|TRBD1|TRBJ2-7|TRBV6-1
TGTGCCAGCAGTGATGGACCGGGACAGGTCTCCTACGAGCAATACTTC
CASSDGPGQVSYEQYF
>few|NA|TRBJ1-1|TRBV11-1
TGTGCTAGCAGCTTAGGACGAGGACAGAACGAAACTTTCTTT
CASSLGRGQNETFF
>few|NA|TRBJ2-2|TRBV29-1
TGCAGCGCACCAGAACACACCGAGGGGCTGTTTTTT
CSAPEHTEGLFF
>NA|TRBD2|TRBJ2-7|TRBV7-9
TGTGCCAGCAGCCCCAACCGAGCACTAGCGGGAGGGACTAGCGAGCTGTACTTC
CASSPNRALAGGTSELYF
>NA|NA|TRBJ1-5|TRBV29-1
TGCAGGGTTGGGACCTCCTCTCAGCCCCAACATTTT
CRVGTSSQPQHF
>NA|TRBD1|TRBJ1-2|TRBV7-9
TGTGCCAGCAGCCCCACAGGGGGCGCGATTCGTGGCTACACCTTC
CASSPTGGAIRGYTF
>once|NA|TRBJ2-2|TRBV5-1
TGTGTCAGCAGCCGCGACCGCCCCGGGGAGCTGTTTTTT
CVSSRDRPGELFF